The TCR beta chain under discussion was sequenced for a study of regulatory T cells in long-lasting Graves disease. Overall study: The criterion for persistent Graves' disease was over 5 years of antithyroid drugs with positive TSH receptor antibodies.

Germline CDR1 and CDR2: SGHTA and FQGNSA. V lost 5 bases and J 3 bases, leaving 19 bases between the germline ends. The CDR3 sequence is 16 residues long. Libraries of TCR beta came from iRepertoire HTBI primers plus Arm-PCR of CDR3 regions. TCRdb re-analysed the multiplex PCR reads in MiXCR, keeping a single row per CDR3 protein. The data hold about half a million distinct CDR3 sequences, with about 20% observed a single time. Study-wide results and caveats: Investigators studied peripheral blood only, not thyroid tissue. The study found TRBV28, TRBJ1-2 and TRBJ2-5 favored in persistent disease.

Sample time point: persistent/refractory GD, antithyroid drugs over 5 years with positive TRAb. The TCR library was made from RNA extracted from PBMCs. The sample holds many counts of this clonotype. Its antigen is not known. This receptor was taken from a female donor with Graves disease. The gene calls are TRBV7-2 and TRBJ2-5, with D perhaps TRBD1 (6 bases). The input for sequencing was peripheral blood mononuclear cells (PBMCs), taken when the disease was refractory, from a patient treated with antithyroid drugs. The CDR3 sequence is CASSIKNWGPEETQYF. The CDR3 DNA sequence: TGTGCCAGCAGCATAAAAAATTGGGGGCCCGAAGAGACCCAGTACTTC.